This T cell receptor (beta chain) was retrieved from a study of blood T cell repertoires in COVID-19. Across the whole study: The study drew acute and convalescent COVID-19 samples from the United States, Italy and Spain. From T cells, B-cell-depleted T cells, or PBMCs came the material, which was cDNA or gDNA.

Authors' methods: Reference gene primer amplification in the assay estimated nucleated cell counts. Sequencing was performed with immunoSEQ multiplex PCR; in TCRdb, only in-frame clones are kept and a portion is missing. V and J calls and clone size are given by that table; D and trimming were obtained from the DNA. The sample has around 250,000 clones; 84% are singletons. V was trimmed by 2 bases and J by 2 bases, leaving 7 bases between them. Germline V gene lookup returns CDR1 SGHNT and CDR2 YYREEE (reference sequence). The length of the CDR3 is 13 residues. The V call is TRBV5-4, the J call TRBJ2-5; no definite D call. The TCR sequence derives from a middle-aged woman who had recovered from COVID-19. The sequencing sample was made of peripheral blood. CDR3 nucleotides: TGTGCCAGCAGCTTAGCGAAGCAAGAGACCCAGTACTTC. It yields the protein CASSLAKQETQYF. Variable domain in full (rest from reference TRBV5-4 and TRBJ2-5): ETGVTQSPTHLIKTRGQQVTLRCSSQSGHNTVSWYQQALGQGPQFIFQYYREEENGRGNFPPRFSGLQFPNYSSELNVNALELDDSALYLCASSLAKQETQYFGPGTRLLVL.